A single sample is the source of the 5 T cell receptor beta chains below, sequenced in a study of blood T cell repertoires in COVID-19. Data came from immunoSEQ multiplex PCR; TCRdb stores just in-frame clones and leaves some out. The table shows 300,000 to 400,000 clones, with more than 75% occurring only once. The sample consisted of peripheral blood. Source of these receptors: a woman under 30 who had recovered from COVID-19.

The chain couples TRBV5-1 to TRBJ2-5; TRBD2 matches 7 bases. Germline CDR1 reads SGHRS; CDR2 reads YFSETQ. Trimming removed 4 bases from V and 1 base from J; junction bases left unmatched: 13. There are 17 residues in the CDR3. The DNA for the CDR3 is TGCGCCAGCAGCACCTCTGGGCGGCGGGGGTCCCAAGAGACCCAGTACTTC. Translated: CASSTSGRRGSQETQYF.

The CDR3 protein is CASSLAGVSYNEQFF. Written as DNA, the CDR3 is TGTGCCAGTAGTTTAGCGGGAGTCTCCTACAATGAGCAGTTCTTC. V gene TRBV19 combines with J gene TRBJ2-1; 9 bases agree with TRBD2. Germline CDR1 LNHDA, CDR2 SQIVND (reference sequence). There are 15 residues in the CDR3. V was clipped by 5 bases and J by 0 bases; unmatched bases: 2. The full variable domain, its missing parts supplied by reference TRBV19 and TRBJ2-1, is DGGITQSPKYLFRKEGQNVTLSCEQNLNHDAMYWYRQDPGQGLRLIYYSQIVNDFQKGDIAEGYSVSREKKESFPLTVTSAQKNPTAFYLCASSLAGVSYNEQFFGPGTRLTVL.

Here the CDR3 reads CASSWGTGSTDTQYF. CDR3 coding DNA: TGTGCCAGCAGTTGGGGGACAGGGAGCACAGATACGCAGTATTTT. V is TRBV6-2 or TRBV6-3 and J is TRBJ2-3, with 9 bases identical to TRBD1. J gave up 0 bases and V 4 bases, and 2 bases lay outside the gene matches. The CDR3 totals 15 residues. From germline, CDR1 is MNHEY and CDR2 SVGEGT.

This clone has just one count. The chain couples TRBV2 to TRBJ2-7; 12 bases match TRBD2. This CDR3 comprises 16 residues. Trimming removed 3 bases from V and 1 base from J; junction bases left unmatched: 4. From germline, CDR1 is SNHLY and CDR2 FYNNEI. CDR3: CASSDPGLAGSYEQYV. The CDR3, as DNA: TGTGCCAGCAGTGACCCGGGACTAGCGGGTTCCTACGAGCAGTACGTC.

V usage is TRBV25-1 and J usage is TRBJ2-5; the D is unclear. From germline, CDR1 is MGHDK and CDR2 SYGVNS. This CDR3 has 14 amino acids. Trimming removed 2 bases at V and 2 bases at J, with 9 bases between. Here the CDR3 reads CASSESRRQETQYF. CDR3 nucleotide sequence: TGTGCCAGCAGTGAAAGCAGGCGACAAGAGACCCAGTACTTC.